This T cell receptor (beta chain) is from a study of siplizumab effects on memory and regulatory T cells. As to this clone: Antigen: not known.

Study findings and constraints: Of the proliferating CD4+ or CD8+ clones, roughly 80-97% lacked a naive or memory phenotype that could be assigned. Naive T cells apparently outstripped memory cells in diversity and seemed major alloresponse contributors. Assignment to unstimulated subsets succeeded for only a minor fraction of the alloreactive clones.

Per sample, the assay covered approximately 100,000 TCR templates. Libraries were prepared by immunoSEQ multiplex PCR; TCRdb keeps only in-frame clonotypes and omits some of them. The sample lists approximately 82,000 clones; roughly 89% were seen once. The source is a human donor in good health. Material: Tregs sorted from blood.

CDR3 nucleotides: TGTGCCAGCAGCCAAGAGATCAGCGGGGGAGGAGATACGCAGTATTTT. Protein product: CASSQEISGGGDTQYF. The chain has TRBV4-2 and TRBJ2-3, with TRBD2 matching 8 bases. Germline V lookup: CDR1 LGHNA, CDR2 YNFKEQ. V was clipped by 0 bases and J by 5 bases; unmatched bases: 7. CDR3 length: 16 residues.